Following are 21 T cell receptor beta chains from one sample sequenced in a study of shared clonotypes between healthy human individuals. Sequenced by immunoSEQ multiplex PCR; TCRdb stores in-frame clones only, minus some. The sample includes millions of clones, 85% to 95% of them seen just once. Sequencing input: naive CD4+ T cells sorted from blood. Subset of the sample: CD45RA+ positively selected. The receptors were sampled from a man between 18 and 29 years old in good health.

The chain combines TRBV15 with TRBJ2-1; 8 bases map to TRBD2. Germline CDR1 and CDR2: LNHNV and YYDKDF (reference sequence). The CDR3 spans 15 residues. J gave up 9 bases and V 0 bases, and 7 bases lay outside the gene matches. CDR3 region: CATSRDRGLVAEQFF. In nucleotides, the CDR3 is TGTGCCACCAGCAGAGATCGGGGACTAGTAGCTGAGCAGTTCTTC. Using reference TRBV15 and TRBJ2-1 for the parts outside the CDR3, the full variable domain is DAMVIQNPRYQVTQFGKPVTLSCSQTLNHNVMYWYQQKSSQAPKLLFHYYDKDFNNEADTPDNFQSRRPNTSFCFLDIRSPGLGDTAMYLCATSRDRGLVAEQFFGPGTRLTVL.

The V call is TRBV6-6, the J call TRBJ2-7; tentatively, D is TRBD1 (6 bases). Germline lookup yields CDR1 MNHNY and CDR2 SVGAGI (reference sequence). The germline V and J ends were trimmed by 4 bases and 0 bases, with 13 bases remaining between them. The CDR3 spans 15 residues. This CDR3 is CASSFRQGSSYEQYF. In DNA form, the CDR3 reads TGTGCCAGCAGTTTCCGGCAGGGGAGCTCCTACGAGCAGTACTTC.

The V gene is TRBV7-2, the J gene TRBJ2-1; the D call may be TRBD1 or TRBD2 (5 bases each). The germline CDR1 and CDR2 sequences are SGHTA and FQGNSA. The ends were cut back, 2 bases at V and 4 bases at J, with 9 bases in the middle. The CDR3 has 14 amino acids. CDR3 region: CASSLSGQYNEQFF. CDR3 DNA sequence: TGTGCCAGCAGCTTATCGGGGCAGTACAATGAGCAGTTCTTC.

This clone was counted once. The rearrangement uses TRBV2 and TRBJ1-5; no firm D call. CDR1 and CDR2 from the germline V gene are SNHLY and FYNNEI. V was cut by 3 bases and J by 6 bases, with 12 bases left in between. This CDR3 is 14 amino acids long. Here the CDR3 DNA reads TGTGCCAGCAGTGACTGGGTTTTCCTTCAGCCCCAGCATTTT. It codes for CASSDWVFLQPQHF.

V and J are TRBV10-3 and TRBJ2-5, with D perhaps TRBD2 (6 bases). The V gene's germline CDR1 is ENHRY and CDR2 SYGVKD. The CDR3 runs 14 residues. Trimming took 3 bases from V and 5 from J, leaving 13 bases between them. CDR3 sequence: CAISDDVGGETQYF. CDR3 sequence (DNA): TGTGCCATCAGTGACGATGTCGGGGGTGAGACCCAGTACTTC.

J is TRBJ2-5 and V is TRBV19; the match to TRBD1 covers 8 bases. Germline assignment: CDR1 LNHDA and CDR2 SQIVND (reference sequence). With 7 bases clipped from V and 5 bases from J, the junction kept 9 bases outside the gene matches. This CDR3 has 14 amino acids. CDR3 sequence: CASTQTGADETQYF. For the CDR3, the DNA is TGTGCCAGTACCCAGACAGGGGCGGACGAGACCCAGTACTTC.

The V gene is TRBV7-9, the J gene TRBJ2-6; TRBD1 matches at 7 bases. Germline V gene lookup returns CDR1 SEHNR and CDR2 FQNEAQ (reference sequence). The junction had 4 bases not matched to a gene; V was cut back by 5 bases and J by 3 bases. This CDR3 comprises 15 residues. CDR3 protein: CASSIGQVGANVLTF. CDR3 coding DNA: TGTGCCAGCAGCATTGGACAGGTTGGGGCCAACGTCCTGACTTTC.

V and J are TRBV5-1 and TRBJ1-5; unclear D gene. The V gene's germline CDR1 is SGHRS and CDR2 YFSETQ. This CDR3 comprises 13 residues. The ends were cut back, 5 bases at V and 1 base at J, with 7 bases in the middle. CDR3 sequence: CASSFSSNQPQHF. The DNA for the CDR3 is TGCGCCAGCAGTTTTTCAAGCAATCAGCCCCAGCATTTT.

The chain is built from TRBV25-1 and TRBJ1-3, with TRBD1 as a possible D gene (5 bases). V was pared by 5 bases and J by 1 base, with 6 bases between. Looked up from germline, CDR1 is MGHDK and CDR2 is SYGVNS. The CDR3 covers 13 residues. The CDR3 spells CASSRGSGNTIYF. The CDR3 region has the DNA TGTGCCAGCAGTAGGGGTTCTGGAAACACCATATATTTT.

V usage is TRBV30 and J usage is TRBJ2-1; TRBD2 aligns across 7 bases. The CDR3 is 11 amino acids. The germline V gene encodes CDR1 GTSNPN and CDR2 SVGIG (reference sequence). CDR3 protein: CALREINEQFF. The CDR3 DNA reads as TGTGCTCTGCGGGAGATCAACGAGCAGTTCTTC. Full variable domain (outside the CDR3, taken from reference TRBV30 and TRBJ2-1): SQTIHQWPATLVQPVGSPLSLECTVEGTSNPNLYWYRQAAGRGLQLLFYSVGIGQISSEVPQNLSASRPQDRQFILSSKKLLLSDSGFYLCALREINEQFFGPGTRLTVL.

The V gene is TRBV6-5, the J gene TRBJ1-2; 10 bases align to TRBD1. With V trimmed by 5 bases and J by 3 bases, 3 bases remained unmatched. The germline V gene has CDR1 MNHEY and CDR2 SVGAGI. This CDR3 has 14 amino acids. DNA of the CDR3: TGTGCCAGCAGTGGGGGGACAGGGGACTATGGCTACACCTTC. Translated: CASSGGTGDYGYTF.

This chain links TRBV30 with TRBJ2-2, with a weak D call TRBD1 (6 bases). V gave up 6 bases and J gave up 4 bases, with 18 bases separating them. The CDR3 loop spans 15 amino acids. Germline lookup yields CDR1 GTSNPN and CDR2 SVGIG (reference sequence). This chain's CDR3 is CACSPGQLATGELFF. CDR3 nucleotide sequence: TGTGCCTGCAGCCCCGGACAGTTGGCCACCGGGGAGCTGTTTTTT. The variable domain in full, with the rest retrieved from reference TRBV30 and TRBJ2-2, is SQTIHQWPATLVQPVGSPLSLECTVEGTSNPNLYWYRQAAGRGLQLLFYSVGIGQISSEVPQNLSASRPQDRQFILSSKKLLLSDSGFYLCACSPGQLATGELFFGEGSRLTVL.

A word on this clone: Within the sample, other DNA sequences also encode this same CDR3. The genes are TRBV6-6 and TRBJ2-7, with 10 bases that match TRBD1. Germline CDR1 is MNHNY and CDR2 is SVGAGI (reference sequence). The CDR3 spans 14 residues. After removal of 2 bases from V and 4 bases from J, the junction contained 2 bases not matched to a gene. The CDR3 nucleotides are TGTGCCAGCAGTTACCCGGGACAGGGGTACGAGCAGTACTTC. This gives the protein CASSYPGQGYEQYF.

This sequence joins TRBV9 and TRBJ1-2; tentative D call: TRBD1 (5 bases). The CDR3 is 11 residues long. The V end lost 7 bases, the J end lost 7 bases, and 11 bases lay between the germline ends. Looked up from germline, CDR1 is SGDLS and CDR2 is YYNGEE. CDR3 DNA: TGTGCCAGCTCGACAGACTCTGGCTACACCTTC. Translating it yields CASSTDSGYTF.

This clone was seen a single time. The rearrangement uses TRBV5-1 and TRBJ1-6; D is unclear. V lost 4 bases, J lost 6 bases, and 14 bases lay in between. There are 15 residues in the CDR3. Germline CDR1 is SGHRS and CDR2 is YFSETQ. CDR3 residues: CASSGQLSGNSPLHF. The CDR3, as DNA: TGCGCCAGCAGCGGGCAGCTGTCGGGTAATTCACCCCTCCACTTT.

For the CDR3, the DNA is TGTGCCAGTAAACACCCGCGCGGAGGCGGCTACACCTTC. Residues: CASKHPRGGGYTF. The chain recombines TRBV19 with TRBJ1-2; D remains ambiguous. CDR3 length equals 13 residues. Deletions cut 7 bases from V and 8 bases from J, with 17 bases between. Germline CDR1 is LNHDA and CDR2 is SQIVND (reference sequence). The full variable domain, in which reference TRBV19 and TRBJ1-2 provide the parts outside the CDR3, is DGGITQSPKYLFRKEGQNVTLSCEQNLNHDAMYWYRQDPGQGLRLIYYSQIVNDFQKGDIAEGYSVSREKKESFPLTVTSAQKNPTAFYLCASKHPRGGGYTFGSGTRLTVV.

The CDR3 spells CASSCIPLHF. CDR3 nucleotide sequence: TGTGCCAGCAGCTGTATACCCCTCCACTTT. The rearrangement uses TRBV5-7 and TRBJ1-6; D is uncertain. TRBV5-7 is an open reading frame, and its role is uncertain. The CDR3 sequence is 10 residues long. V gave up 3 bases and J gave up 12 bases, with 4 bases separating them.

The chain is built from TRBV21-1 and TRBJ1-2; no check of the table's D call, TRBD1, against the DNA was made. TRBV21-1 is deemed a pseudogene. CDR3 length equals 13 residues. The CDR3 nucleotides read TGTGCCAGGAGGGACAGACGGAACTATGGCTACACCTTC. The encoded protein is CARRDRRNYGYTF.

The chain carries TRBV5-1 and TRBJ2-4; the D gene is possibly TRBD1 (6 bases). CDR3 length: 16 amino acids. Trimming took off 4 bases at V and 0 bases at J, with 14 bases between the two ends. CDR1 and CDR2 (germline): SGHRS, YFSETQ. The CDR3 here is CASSPEQGSAKNIQYF. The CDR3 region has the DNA TGCGCCAGCAGCCCGGAACAGGGTTCAGCCAAAAACATTCAGTACTTC.

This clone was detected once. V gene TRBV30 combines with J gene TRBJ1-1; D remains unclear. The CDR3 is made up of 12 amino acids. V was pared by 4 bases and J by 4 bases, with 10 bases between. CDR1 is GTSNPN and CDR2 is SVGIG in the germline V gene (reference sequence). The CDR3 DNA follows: TGTGCCTGGATACGGGAACGCACTGAAGCTTTCTTT. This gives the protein CAWIRERTEAFF. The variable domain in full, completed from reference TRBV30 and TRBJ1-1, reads SQTIHQWPATLVQPVGSPLSLECTVEGTSNPNLYWYRQAAGRGLQLLFYSVGIGQISSEVPQNLSASRPQDRQFILSSKKLLLSDSGFYLCAWIRERTEAFFGQGTRLTVV.

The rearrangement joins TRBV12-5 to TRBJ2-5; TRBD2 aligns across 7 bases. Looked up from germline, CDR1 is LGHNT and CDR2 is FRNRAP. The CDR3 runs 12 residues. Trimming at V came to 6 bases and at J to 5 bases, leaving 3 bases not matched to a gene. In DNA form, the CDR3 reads TGTGCTAGTGGGAGGGGAGGGGAGACCCAGTACTTC. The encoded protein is CASGRGGETQYF.